This T cell receptor beta chain was obtained from a study of blood T cell repertoires in COVID-19. How the authors handled the data: Estimates of nucleated cell counts were drawn from the amplification of reference gene primers. Data came from immunoSEQ multiplex PCR; TCRdb stores just in-frame clones and leaves some out. V, J and clone size derive from that table, while D and trimming were established from the DNA sequence. The sample records some 110,000 clones, about 87% being singletons. The source is a middle-aged man with acute or convalescent COVID-19. Sequencing was performed on peripheral blood.

The CDR3 bases are TGTGCCAGCAGCCAAGTAGGAGCGAACGGGGAGCTGTTTTTT. Residues: CASSQVGANGELFF. The rearrangement uses TRBV4-2 and TRBJ2-2, with D uncertain. The CDR3 is 14 residues long. V lost 1 base and J lost 7, with 10 bases in between. The germline gives CDR1 LGHNA, CDR2 YNFKEQ.